Sequencing of this T cell receptor beta chain was carried out in a study of blood T cells in healthy people across ages. Study findings and constraints: Percentage of naive T cells showed a strong correlation with TCR beta diversity.

This clonotype is a singleton in its sample. No antigen is known for it. The CDR3 sequence is 15 residues long. Deletions cut 4 bases from V and 4 bases from J, with 16 bases between. Germline values: CDR1 MDHEN, CDR2 SYDVKM. PBMCs were isolated at a quantity of at least 6 million per sample. Extractions gave at least 5.5 micrograms of total RNA per sample. Alongside a J-beta primer mix, a sample-barcoded 5' primer served in a second PCR lasting roughly 7 to 12 cycles. Each cDNA molecule was tagged by a template-switch adaptor with 12 random nucleotides. Each CDR3 protein is one row after TCRdb ran MiXCR on the 5' RACE reads. The profile shows over 950,000 distinct CDR3 sequences, just over 50% of them singletons.

The genes are TRBV28 and TRBJ2-5; D is possibly TRBD1 (6 bases). This sequence originates from a woman in her sixties or seventies in good health. Source material: blood. CDR3 bases: TGTGCCAGCAGTTGGGGACAAGGGGCCGGAGAGACCCAGTACTTC. It is translated as CASSWGQGAGETQYF.